This T cell receptor beta chain was captured in a study of CD8+CD57+ T cells in acquired aplastic anemia (dated by TCRdb to 2016 to 2019). A note on the overall study: DNA extracted from sorted CD4+ and CD8+ cells had a mean of around 3 ug, with a range of 0.2 to 27.4 ug. CD8+CD57+ expansion was defined as a frequency above the mean frequency observed in healthy subjects. What the research found in general, with its limitations: Although 25 to 30 CD8+ CDR3 sequences were shared by patients and controls, these sequences appeared highly expressed in patients and within the immunodominant clones of patients. Patients and healthy controls showed no significant difference in CD8+ Simpson's diversity (P=0.060).

Profiling of TCR beta VDJ combinations and CDR3 sequences used genomic DNA as the template. An Illumina HiSeq 2000 was the platform used for TCR repertoire sequencing. The published analysis was carried out like this. Repertoire assessment relied on Simpson's diversity index, CDR3 size and DJ length profiles, and TRBV/TRBJ rearrangement plots. The immunodominant clone was defined as the most abundant DNA sequence in deep sequencing data. CDR3 amino acid sequences were screened for sharing across subjects and compared with published repertoires and the VDJdb database. TCRdb redid the processing of the public reads, applying fastp at Q25 and MiXCR, and retained in-frame beta chains. Merged by CDR3 protein, the rows form single entries marked with the most common genes and DNA. It is TCRdb's table, rather than the study itself, that gives the V and J calls and clone size. The sample table holds more than 70,000 distinct CDR3 sequences, of which less than 85% were seen once. The ten most abundant clones make up 80% to 90% of the sample.

Flow cytometry had shown CD8+CD57+ cell expansion in the patients selected for sequencing. Severe acquired aplastic anemia was diagnosed in all patients according to International Study of Aplastic Anemia and Agranulocytosis and Camitta criteria. No patient had received any therapy when blood was sampled. TCR repertoires of sorted CD4+ and CD8+ blood T cells from severe aplastic anemia patients and healthy subjects were deep-sequenced in the study. In the USA, patient enrollment took place under clinicaltrials.gov protocols 00001620, 01623167, 00001397, 00071045, 00081523 and 00961064. Ficoll-Paque density gradient centrifugation was used to isolate peripheral blood mononuclear cells. CD4+ and CD8+ T cells were sorted by FACS or magnetic beads before DNA extraction. A remark on this clonotype: Its target antigen remains unknown. It has no much larger one-base neighbor in the sample; base qualities were not kept.

The cysteine opens and the phenylalanine closes a CDR3 of 16 amino acids. Kept here is only the CDR3 DNA, which spans 48 bases and is read in frame from base 1. V loses 6 bases at its end and J loses 4 bases; junction bases beyond the gene matches: 13. Reading the germline V gene gives CDR1 MNHNS and CDR2 SASEGT. The sample consisted of sorted CD4+, CD8+, or CD8+CD57+ T cells (not recorded which) from PBMCs. The sequence joins TRBV6-1 to TRBJ2-7; a stretch of 9 junction bases matches TRBD2. The receptor comes from a human donor with aplastic anemia. This receptor has the CDR3 CASSRAIGGRGYEQYF. The DNA sequence is as follows: TGTGCCAGCAGCCGCGCCATAGGCGGGAGGGGATACGAGCAGTACTTC.